Listed here are 27 T cell receptor beta chains from one sample, sequenced in a study of lymphopenia after photon versus proton radiotherapy. Some clones are missing from TCRdb's copy, which holds only in-frame ones; the method was immunoSEQ multiplex PCR. Here the sample spans around 26,000 clones, 90% being singletons. This specimen consisted of peripheral blood, obtained from a patient treated with photon-based radiotherapy. The source of these receptors is a woman aged 45-59 years with cholangiocarcinoma.

V gene TRBV28 combines with J gene TRBJ2-1, with TRBD2 matching over 11 bases. Germline CDR1 MDHEN, CDR2 SYDVKM. Trimming cost V 4 bases and J 9 bases; bases outside gene matches: 8. The CDR3 is 15 residues long. CDR3 nucleotide sequence: TGTGCCAGCAGTTCCATACTAGCGGGGGTACGTGAGCAGTTCTTC. It yields the protein CASSSILAGVREQFF.

J is TRBJ1-1 and V is TRBV5-1; D might be TRBD1 (5 bases). Trimming left V 3 bases short and J 5 bases short, with 11 bases between. CDR1 and CDR2 from the germline V gene are SGHRS and YFSETQ. The CDR3 length is 13 residues. The CDR3 DNA reads TGCGCCAGCAGCTACGGGGCTTGGACTGAAGCTTTCTTT. It encodes CASSYGAWTEAFF.

This sequence joins TRBV5-1 and TRBJ1-2, with D possibly TRBD1 on 5 matching bases. The V end was cut by 3 bases, the J end by 7 bases, with 16 bases between. Germline V gene data show CDR1 as SGHRS and CDR2 as YFSETQ. This CDR3 is built from 14 residues. CDR3 nucleotide sequence: TGCGCCAGCAGCTCGACAGCGTCATCCGGTGGCTACACCTTC. Its translation is CASSSTASSGGYTF.

This chain uses TRBV27 with TRBJ2-6; no clear D. CDR3 length: 14 residues. V gave up 4 bases and J gave up 4 bases, with 8 bases separating them. Germline V gives CDR1 MNHEY, CDR2 SMNVEV (reference sequence). The CDR3 region is CASSWVPGANVLTF. DNA for the CDR3: TGTGCCAGCAGTTGGGTTCCGGGGGCCAACGTCCTGACTTTC.

V gene TRBV7-2 combines with J gene TRBJ2-3, with 7 bases lining up with TRBD1. The CDR3 spans 15 residues. Trimming took 5 bases from V and 4 from J; bases not matched to a gene: 9. CDR1 is SGHTA, CDR2 FQGNSA, per germline. The CDR3 region has the DNA TGTGCCAGCAGCCCCAGGGGGTTAAGGGCAGATACGCAGTATTTT. Amino acids: CASSPRGLRADTQYF.

The V and J genes are TRBV5-6 and TRBJ1-2, with D maybe TRBD1 (5 bases). Germline V gene sequence: CDR1 SGHDT, CDR2 YYEEEE. This CDR3 region has 12 residues. Between the trimmed V and J ends, which lost 4 bases and 6 bases, there was a span of 10 bases. The CDR3 loop is CASSGTAHGYTF. CDR3 DNA: TGTGCCAGCAGCGGGACTGCTCATGGCTACACCTTC.

The rearrangement joins TRBV13 to TRBJ2-5; D is perhaps TRBD1 (5 bases). The CDR3 spans 14 residues. Trimming removed 5 bases from V and 0 bases from J, with 10 bases in between. From germline, CDR1 is PRHDT and CDR2 FYEKMQ (reference sequence). The DNA for the CDR3 is TGTGCCAGCAGCACCCGACAGTACCAAGAGACCCAGTACTTC. It specifies CASSTRQYQETQYF.

The V and J genes are TRBV11-2 and TRBJ1-2; no reliable D call. Germline CDR1 and CDR2: SGHAT and FQNNGV. Trimming shortened V by 2 bases and J by 4 bases, and 14 bases separated the two germline ends. CDR3 size: 15 residues. CDR3 loop: CASSLFLLWLYGYTF. CDR3 in DNA: TGTGCCAGCAGCTTATTCCTTCTTTGGCTCTATGGCTACACCTTC.

The V and J genes are TRBV6-5 and TRBJ1-1, with D possibly TRBD1 on 5 matching bases. V was trimmed by 11 bases and J by 2 bases, leaving 15 bases between them. This CDR3 region has 13 residues. In germline, CDR1 is MNHEY, CDR2 SVGAGI. The DNA for the CDR3 is TGTGCCCCCCCAGGGTGGGCCAACACTGAAGCTTTCTTT. Protein product: CAPPGWANTEAFF.

This rearrangement joins TRBV10-3 to TRBJ1-2, with 8 positions matching TRBD1. V dropped 7 bases and J dropped 0; count of bases not matched to a gene: 4. Germline loops: CDR1 ENHRY, CDR2 SYGVKD. This CDR3 has 14 amino acids. The CDR3 DNA follows: TGTGCCATCAAAGGACAGGGAGCTAACTATGGCTACACCTTC. Protein product: CAIKGQGANYGYTF.

The chain joins TRBV18 to TRBJ2-7; 9 bases are shared with TRBD1. Germline values: CDR1 KGHSH, CDR2 LQKENI. The CDR3 has 15 residues. V gave up 3 bases and J gave up 3 bases; unmatched junction bases: 6. The CDR3 sequence is CASSPPPGQGYEQYF. As DNA, the CDR3 is TGTGCCAGCTCACCCCCCCCGGGACAGGGCTACGAGCAGTACTTC.

The chain carries TRBV2 and TRBJ1-2; unclear D gene. V shed 3 bases and J shed 5 bases, with 16 bases lying between them. Germline values: CDR1 SNHLY, CDR2 FYNNEI. This CDR3 is 15 amino acids long. CDR3 sequence reads: CASSEGGSYGYGYTF. The CDR3 DNA reads as TGTGCCAGCAGTGAGGGTGGCAGCTACGGATATGGCTACACCTTC.

V gene TRBV30 combines with J gene TRBJ2-7, with D unresolved. V was trimmed by 0 bases and J by 2 bases, leaving 5 bases between them. The CDR3 contains 12 residues. CDR1 GTSNPN and CDR2 SVGIG come from the germline V gene (reference sequence). The CDR3 loop reads CAWSVGPYEQYF. CDR3 nucleotides: TGTGCCTGGAGTGTTGGCCCCTACGAGCAGTACTTC.

This chain connects TRBV7-2 to TRBJ1-2; D call uncertain. The CDR3 totals 14 residues. V lost 1 base, J lost 0 bases, and 6 bases lay in between. The germline gives CDR1 SGHTA, CDR2 FQGNSA. DNA for the CDR3: TGTGCCAGCAGCTTAGGGGGAGCTAACTATGGCTACACCTTC. As protein: CASSLGGANYGYTF. Filled out from reference TRBV7-2 and TRBJ1-2, the complete variable domain reads GAGVSQSPSNKVTEKGKDVELRCDPISGHTALYWYRQSLGQGLEFLIYFQGNSAPDKSGLPSDRFSAERTGGSVSTLTIQRTQQEDSAVYLCASSLGGANYGYTFGSGTRLTVV.

This chain uses TRBV6-1 with TRBJ1-2, with D unresolved. The V end lost 3 bases, the J end lost 3 bases, and 5 bases lay between the germline ends. This CDR3 comprises 12 residues. CDR1 is MNHNS and CDR2 is SASEGT in the germline V gene. The CDR3 bases are TGTGCCAGCAGTGACAATTACTATGGCTACACCTTC. It yields the protein CASSDNYYGYTF.

This chain connects TRBV10-1 to TRBJ2-5; TRBD2 agrees at 13 bases. This CDR3 region has 17 residues. CDR1 is WNHNN, CDR2 SYGVQD, per germline (reference sequence). J was trimmed by 2 bases and V by 0 bases; bases with no gene match: 3. CDR3 sequence: CASSESGTSGMQETQYF. The CDR3 bases are TGCGCCAGCAGTGAGTCGGGGACTAGCGGGATGCAAGAGACCCAGTACTTC.

Written as DNA, the CDR3 is TGCGCCAGCAGCCCAGGGGGTATCTCTGGGGCCAACGTCCTGACTTTC. Its translation: CASSPGGISGANVLTF. V usage is TRBV5-1 and J usage is TRBJ2-6; TRBD1 aligns across 7 bases. CDR3 size: 16 residues. The germline V gene encodes CDR1 SGHRS and CDR2 YFSETQ. After removal of 4 bases from V and 0 bases from J, the junction contained 4 bases not matched to a gene.

The V and J genes are TRBV11-2 and TRBJ1-1, with D unclear. CDR1 SGHAT and CDR2 FQNNGV come from the germline V gene. V was cut by 2 bases and J by 1 base, with 14 bases left in between. This CDR3 has 16 residues. In DNA form, the CDR3 reads TGTGCCAGCAGCTTAATCGCAGCTCCTGAGAACACTGAAGCTTTCTTT. As protein: CASSLIAAPENTEAFF.

This chain uses TRBV30 with TRBJ1-5; D gene uncertain. Germline values: CDR1 GTSNPN, CDR2 SVGIG (reference sequence). V lost 1 base and J lost 2, with 9 bases in between. CDR3 length equals 14 residues. CDR3 sequence reads: CAWSGQYGNQPQHF. The CDR3 region has the DNA TGTGCCTGGAGTGGACAATACGGCAATCAGCCCCAGCATTTT.

The rearrangement links TRBV19 to TRBJ2-3; 8 positions agree with TRBD1. The CDR3 totals 18 residues. Germline trimming cut 4 bases from V and 0 bases from J; bases unmatched to any gene: 12. Germline V gene lookup returns CDR1 LNHDA and CDR2 SQIVND (reference sequence). CDR3 residues: CASSKLGRGHSSTDTQYF. The CDR3 region has the DNA TGTGCCAGTAGTAAGTTGGGCAGGGGGCACTCTAGCACAGATACGCAGTATTTT.

V usage is TRBV5-1 and J usage is TRBJ2-3; D is uncertain. Germline assignment: CDR1 SGHRS and CDR2 YFSETQ. The CDR3 runs 14 residues. V was clipped by 8 bases and J by 0 bases, with 13 bases between them. CDR3 amino acids: CASTPWISTDTQYF. The DNA of the CDR3 is TGCGCCAGTACCCCTTGGATTAGCACAGATACGCAGTATTTT.

The chain joins TRBV5-1 to TRBJ1-1; 7 nucleotides align to TRBD1. With 2 bases clipped from V and 5 bases from J, the junction kept 3 bases outside the gene matches. Germline V gives CDR1 SGHRS, CDR2 YFSETQ. The CDR3 runs to 13 residues. For the CDR3, the DNA is TGCGCCAGCAGCTTTCAGGGGGATACTGAAGCTTTCTTT. As protein: CASSFQGDTEAFF. The complete variable domain, with remaining parts taken from reference TRBV5-1 and TRBJ1-1, reads KAGVTQTPRYLIKTRGQQVTLSCSPISGHRSVSWYQQTPGQGLQFLFEYFSETQRNKGNFPGRFSGRQFSNSRSEMNVSTLELGDSALYLCASSFQGDTEAFFGQGTRLTVV.

The rearrangement links TRBV4-3 to TRBJ1-1; TRBD1 agrees at 10 bases. CDR3 length: 16 residues. Germline V gene lookup returns CDR1 LGHNA and CDR2 YSLEER. J lost 4 bases, V lost 4 bases, and 9 bases had no gene match. Here the CDR3 reads CASSLRTGGSGTEAFF. The CDR3, as DNA: TGCGCCAGCAGCCTCAGGACAGGGGGATCAGGCACTGAAGCTTTCTTT.

This clone was seen just once. V usage is TRBV7-6 and J usage is TRBJ2-3; 8 bases align to TRBD2. With 5 bases clipped from V and 5 bases from J, the junction kept 12 bases outside the gene matches. CDR3 size: 16 residues. Germline assignment: CDR1 SGHVS and CDR2 FNYEAQ. As DNA, the CDR3 is TGTGCCAGCAGCCGGAGGTGGGGGACTAGTCAAGATACGCAGTATTTT. Translated: CASSRRWGTSQDTQYF. Full variable domain (outside the CDR3, taken from reference TRBV7-6 and TRBJ2-3): GAGVSQSPRYKVTKRGQDVALRCDPISGHVSLYWYRQALGQGPEFLTYFNYEAQQDKSGLPNDRFSAERPEGSISTLTIQRTEQRDSAMYRCASSRRWGTSQDTQYFGPGTRLTVL.

The chain combines TRBV7-2 with TRBJ1-3; 9 nucleotides align to TRBD1. This CDR3 region has 15 residues. V trimming: 5 bases; J trimming: 2 bases; junction bases outside the gene matches: 4. Germline CDR1 is SGHTA and CDR2 is FQGNSA. CDR3 coding DNA: TGTGCCAGCAGCCGCACAGGGGGCACTGGAAACACCATATATTTT. Translated: CASSRTGGTGNTIYF.

The V call is TRBV10-3, the J call TRBJ1-5, with D possibly matching TRBD1 (5 bases). Trimming took 2 bases from V and 8 from J, leaving 10 bases between them. Germline V gene sequence: CDR1 ENHRY, CDR2 SYGVKD. This CDR3 has 13 amino acids. The CDR3 here is CAISEVDSKPQHF. CDR3 nucleotide sequence: TGTGCCATCAGTGAGGTCGACAGTAAGCCCCAGCATTTT.

The CDR3 sequence is CSAKDRDICFF. Written as DNA, the CDR3 is TGCAGTGCTAAGGACAGGGATATATGTTTCTTT. The chain couples TRBV20-1 to TRBJ1-1; 8 bases agree with TRBD1. Per germline, CDR1 DFQATT and CDR2 SNEGSKA (reference sequence). The CDR3 loop spans 11 amino acids. V lost 4 bases and J lost 13; bases outside the gene matches: 8.